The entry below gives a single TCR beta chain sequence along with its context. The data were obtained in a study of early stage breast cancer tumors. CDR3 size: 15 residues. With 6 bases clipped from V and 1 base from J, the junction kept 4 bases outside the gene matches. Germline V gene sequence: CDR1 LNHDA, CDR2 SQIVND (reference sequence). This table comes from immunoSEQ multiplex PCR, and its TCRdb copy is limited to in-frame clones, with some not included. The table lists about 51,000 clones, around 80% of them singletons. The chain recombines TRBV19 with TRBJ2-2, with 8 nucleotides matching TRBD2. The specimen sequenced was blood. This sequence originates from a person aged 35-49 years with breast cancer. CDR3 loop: CASRSTSENTGELFF. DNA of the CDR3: TGTGCCAGTAGGTCGACTAGCGAGAACACCGGGGAGCTGTTTTTT.